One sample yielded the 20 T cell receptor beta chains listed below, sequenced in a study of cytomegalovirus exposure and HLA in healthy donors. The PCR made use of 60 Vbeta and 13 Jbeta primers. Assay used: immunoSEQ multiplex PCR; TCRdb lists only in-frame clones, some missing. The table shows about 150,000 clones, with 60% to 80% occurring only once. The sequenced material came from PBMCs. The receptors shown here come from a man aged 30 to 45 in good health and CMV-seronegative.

CDR3 loop: CASSLAGLANTDTQYF. The DNA for the CDR3 is TGTGCCAGCAGCTTAGCGGGACTAGCGAACACAGATACGCAGTATTTT. The V call is TRBV7-3, the J call TRBJ2-3, with 10 bases fitting TRBD2. V lost 2 bases and J lost 2; bases outside the gene matches: 4. Germline lookup yields CDR1 SGHTA and CDR2 FQGTGA. The CDR3 runs 16 residues.

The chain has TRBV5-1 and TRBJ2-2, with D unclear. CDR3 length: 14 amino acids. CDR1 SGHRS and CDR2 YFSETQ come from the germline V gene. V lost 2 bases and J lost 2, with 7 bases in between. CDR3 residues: CASSFTINTGELFF. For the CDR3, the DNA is TGCGCCAGCAGCTTTACTATAAACACCGGGGAGCTGTTTTTT.

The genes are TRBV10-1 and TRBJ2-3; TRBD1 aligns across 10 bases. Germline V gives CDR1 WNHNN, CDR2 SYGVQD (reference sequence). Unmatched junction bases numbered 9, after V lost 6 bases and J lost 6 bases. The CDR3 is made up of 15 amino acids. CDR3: CASSRGQGIRDTQYF. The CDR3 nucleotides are TGCGCCAGCAGCCGGGGACAGGGGATCAGGGATACGCAGTATTTT.

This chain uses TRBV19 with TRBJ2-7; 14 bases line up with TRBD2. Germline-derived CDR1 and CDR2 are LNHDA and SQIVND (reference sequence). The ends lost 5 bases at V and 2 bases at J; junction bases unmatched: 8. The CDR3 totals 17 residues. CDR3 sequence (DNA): TGTGCCAGTAGTCCGGGACTAGCGGGAGATAGGACCTACGAGCAGTACTTC. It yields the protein CASSPGLAGDRTYEQYF.

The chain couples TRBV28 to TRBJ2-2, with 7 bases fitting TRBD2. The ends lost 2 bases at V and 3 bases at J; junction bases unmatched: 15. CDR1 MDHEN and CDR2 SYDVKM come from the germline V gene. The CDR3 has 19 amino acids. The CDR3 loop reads CASSLPLRGGRGDTGELFF. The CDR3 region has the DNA TGTGCCAGCAGTTTACCCCTTCGCGGCGGGAGAGGGGACACCGGGGAGCTGTTTTTT.

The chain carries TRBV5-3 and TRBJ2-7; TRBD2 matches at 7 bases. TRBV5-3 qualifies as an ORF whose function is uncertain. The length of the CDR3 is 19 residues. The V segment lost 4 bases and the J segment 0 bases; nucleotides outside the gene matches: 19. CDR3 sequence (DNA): TGTGCCAGAAGCGCCGGACTCGGGGGGAACCCTTATAGCTCCTACGAGCAGTACTTC. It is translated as CARSAGLGGNPYSSYEQYF.

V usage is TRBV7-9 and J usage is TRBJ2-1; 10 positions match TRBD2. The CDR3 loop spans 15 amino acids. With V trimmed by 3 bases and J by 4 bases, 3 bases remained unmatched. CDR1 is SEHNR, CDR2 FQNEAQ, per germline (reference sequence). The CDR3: CASSFLAGAYNEQFF. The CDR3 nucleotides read TGTGCCAGCAGCTTCCTAGCGGGGGCTTACAATGAGCAGTTCTTC.

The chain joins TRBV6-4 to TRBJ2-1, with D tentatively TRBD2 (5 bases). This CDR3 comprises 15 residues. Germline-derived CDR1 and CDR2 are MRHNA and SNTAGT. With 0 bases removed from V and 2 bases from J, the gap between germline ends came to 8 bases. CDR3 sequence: CASSDSAGTYNEQFF. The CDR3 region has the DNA TGTGCCAGCAGTGACTCGGCGGGTACCTACAATGAGCAGTTCTTC.

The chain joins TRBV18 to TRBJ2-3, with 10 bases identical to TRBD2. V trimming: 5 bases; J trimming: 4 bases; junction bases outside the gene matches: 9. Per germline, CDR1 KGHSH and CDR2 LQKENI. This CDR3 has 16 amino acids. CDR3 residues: CASSWASGRDADTQYF. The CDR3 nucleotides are TGTGCCAGCTCATGGGCTAGCGGGAGAGATGCAGATACGCAGTATTTT.

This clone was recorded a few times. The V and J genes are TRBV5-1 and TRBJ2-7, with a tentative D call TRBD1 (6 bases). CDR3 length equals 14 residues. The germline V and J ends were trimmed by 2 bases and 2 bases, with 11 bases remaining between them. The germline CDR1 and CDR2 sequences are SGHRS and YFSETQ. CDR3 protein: CASSLLQGTYEQYF. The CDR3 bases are TGCGCCAGCAGCTTACTCCAGGGGACCTACGAGCAGTACTTC.

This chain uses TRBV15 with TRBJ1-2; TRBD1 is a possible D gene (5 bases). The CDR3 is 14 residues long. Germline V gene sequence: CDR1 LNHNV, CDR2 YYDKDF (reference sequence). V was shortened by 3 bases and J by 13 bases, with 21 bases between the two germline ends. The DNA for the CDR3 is TGTGCCACCAGCAGTCTGTTTTCAAGGGGCCAGTCCACCTTC. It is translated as CATSSLFSRGQSTF.

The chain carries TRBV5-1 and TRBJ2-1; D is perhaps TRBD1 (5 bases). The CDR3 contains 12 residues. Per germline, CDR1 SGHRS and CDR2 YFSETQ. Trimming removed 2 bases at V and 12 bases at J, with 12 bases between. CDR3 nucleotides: TGCGCCAGCAGCTTACAGGAAACCGGGCAGTTCTTC. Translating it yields CASSLQETGQFF.

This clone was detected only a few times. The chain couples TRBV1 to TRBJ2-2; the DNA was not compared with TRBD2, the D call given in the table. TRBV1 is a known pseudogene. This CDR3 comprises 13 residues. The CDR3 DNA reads TGCACCAGCAGCCAGGCCAGCGACGGGGAGCTGTTTTTT. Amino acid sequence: CTSSQASDGELFF.

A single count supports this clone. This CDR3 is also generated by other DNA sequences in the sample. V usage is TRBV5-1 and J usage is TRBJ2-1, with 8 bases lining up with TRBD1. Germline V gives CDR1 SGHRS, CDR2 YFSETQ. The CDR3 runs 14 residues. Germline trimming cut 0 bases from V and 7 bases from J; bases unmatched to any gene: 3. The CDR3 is CASSLVQGANEQFF. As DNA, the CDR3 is TGCGCCAGCAGCTTGGTTCAGGGGGCGAATGAGCAGTTCTTC.

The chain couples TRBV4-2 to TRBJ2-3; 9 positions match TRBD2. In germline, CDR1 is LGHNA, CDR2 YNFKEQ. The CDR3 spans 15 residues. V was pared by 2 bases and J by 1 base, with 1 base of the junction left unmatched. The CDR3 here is CASSQRGRGTDTQYF. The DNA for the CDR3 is TGTGCCAGCAGCCAACGCGGGAGGGGCACAGATACGCAGTATTTT.

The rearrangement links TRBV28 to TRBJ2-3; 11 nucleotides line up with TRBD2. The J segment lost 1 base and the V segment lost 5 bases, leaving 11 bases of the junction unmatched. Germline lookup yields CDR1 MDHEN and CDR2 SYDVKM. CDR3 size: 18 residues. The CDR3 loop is CASSRGSGRAWGTDTQYF. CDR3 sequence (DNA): TGTGCCAGCAGTCGGGGTAGCGGGAGGGCCTGGGGCACAGATACGCAGTATTTT.

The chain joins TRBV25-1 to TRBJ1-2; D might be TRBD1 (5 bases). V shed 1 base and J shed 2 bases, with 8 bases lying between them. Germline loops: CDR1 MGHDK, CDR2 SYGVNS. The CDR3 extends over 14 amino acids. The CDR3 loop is CASSESGGNYGYTF. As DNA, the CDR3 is TGTGCCAGCAGTGAATCGGGGGGAAACTATGGCTACACCTTC.

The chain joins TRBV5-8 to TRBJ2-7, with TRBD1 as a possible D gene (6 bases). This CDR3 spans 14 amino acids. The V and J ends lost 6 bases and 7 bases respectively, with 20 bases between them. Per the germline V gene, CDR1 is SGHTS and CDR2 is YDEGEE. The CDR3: CASTHLQGVREQYF. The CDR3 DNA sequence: TGTGCCAGCACCCACCTACAGGGAGTTAGGGAGCAGTACTTC. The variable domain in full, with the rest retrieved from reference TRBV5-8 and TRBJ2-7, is EAGVTQSPTHLIKTRGQQATLRCSPISGHTSVYWYQQALGLGLQFLLWYDEGEERNRGNFPPRFSGRQFPNYSSELNVNALELEDSALYLCASTHLQGVREQYFGPGTRLTVT.

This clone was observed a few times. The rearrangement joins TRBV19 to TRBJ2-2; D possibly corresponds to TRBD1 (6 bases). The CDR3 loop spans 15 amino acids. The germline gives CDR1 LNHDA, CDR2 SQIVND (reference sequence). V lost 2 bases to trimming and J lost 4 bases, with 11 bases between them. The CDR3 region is CASSIQGSFTGELFF. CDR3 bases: TGTGCCAGTAGTATACAGGGGAGTTTCACCGGGGAGCTGTTTTTT.

For the CDR3, the DNA is TGCGCCAGCAGCCTGACGACAGATGGAGTCTCTGGGGCCAACGTCCTGACTTTC. This translates into CASSLTTDGVSGANVLTF. V gene TRBV5-1 combines with J gene TRBJ2-6, with D possibly being TRBD1 (5 bases). There are 18 residues in the CDR3. Germline values: CDR1 SGHRS, CDR2 YFSETQ. Trimming removed 4 bases from V and 0 bases from J, with 17 bases in between.